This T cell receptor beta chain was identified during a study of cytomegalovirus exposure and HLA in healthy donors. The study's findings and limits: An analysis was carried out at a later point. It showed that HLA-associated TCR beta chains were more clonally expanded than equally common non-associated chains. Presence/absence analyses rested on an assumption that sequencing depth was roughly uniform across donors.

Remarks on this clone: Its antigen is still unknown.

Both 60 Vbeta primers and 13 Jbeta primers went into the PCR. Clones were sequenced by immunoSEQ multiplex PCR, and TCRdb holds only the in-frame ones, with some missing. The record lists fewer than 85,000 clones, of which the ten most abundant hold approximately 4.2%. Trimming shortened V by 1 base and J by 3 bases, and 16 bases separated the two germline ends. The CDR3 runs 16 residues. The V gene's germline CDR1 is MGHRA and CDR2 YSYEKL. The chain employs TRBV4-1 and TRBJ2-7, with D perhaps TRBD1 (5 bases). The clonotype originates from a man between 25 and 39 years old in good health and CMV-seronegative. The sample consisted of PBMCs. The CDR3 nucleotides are TGCGCCAGCAGCCAAGTCGATTGGGGCATAGACTACGAGCAGTACTTC. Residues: CASSQVDWGIDYEQYF.